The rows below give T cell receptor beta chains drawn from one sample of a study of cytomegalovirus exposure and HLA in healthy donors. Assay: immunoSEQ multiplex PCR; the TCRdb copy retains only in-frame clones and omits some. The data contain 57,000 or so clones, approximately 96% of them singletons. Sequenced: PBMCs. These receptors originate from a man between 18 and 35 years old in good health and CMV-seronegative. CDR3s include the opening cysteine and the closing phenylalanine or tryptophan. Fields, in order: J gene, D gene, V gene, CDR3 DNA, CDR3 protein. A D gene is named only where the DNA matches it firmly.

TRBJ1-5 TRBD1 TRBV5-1 TGCGCCAGCAGCTGGGACAGGGGGCCCTGGCATTTT CASSWDRGPWHF
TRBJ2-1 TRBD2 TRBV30 TGTGCCTGGACTCCCGGGAGCGGGAGGGCCGACAATGAGCAGTTCTTC CAWTPGSGRADNEQFF
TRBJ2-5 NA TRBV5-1 TGCGCCAGCACCCTTGGGCCGGTCCAAGAGACCCAGTACTTC CASTLGPVQETQYF
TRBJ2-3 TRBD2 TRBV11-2 TGTGCCAGCAGAAAACTAGCGGGAGAGCCAGATACGCAGTATTTT CASRKLAGEPDTQYF
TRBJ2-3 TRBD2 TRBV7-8 TGTGCCAGCAGCTCCCGCCTGGGACTAGCGGACCCGGAATTCACAGATACGCAGTATTTT CASSSRLGLADPEFTDTQYF
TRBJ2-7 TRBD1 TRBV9 TGTGCCAGCAGCGGGGGACAGGGGGCTGGCGGAGGCTCCTACGAGCAGTACTTC CASSGGQGAGGGSYEQYF
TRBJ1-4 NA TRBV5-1 TGCGCCAGCAGCCAGGACAGAACTAATGAAAAACTGTTTTTT CASSQDRTNEKLFF
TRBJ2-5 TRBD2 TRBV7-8 TGTGCCAGCAGCAACCCCTCTGGCGGGAGAGGGGAGACCCAGTACTTC CASSNPSGGRGETQYF
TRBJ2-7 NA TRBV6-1 TGTGCCAGCAGTGAAGTTTGGGAGGCAGCCGAGCAGTACTTC CASSEVWEAAEQYF
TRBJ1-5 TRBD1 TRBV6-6 TGTGCCAGCAGTCCGACTGACAGGGTACAGCCCCAGCATTTT CASSPTDRVQPQHF
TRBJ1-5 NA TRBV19 TGTGCCAGTAGTACGGCGGATCAGCCCCAGCATTTT CASSTADQPQHF
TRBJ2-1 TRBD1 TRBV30 TGTGCCTGGAGTGGATACCGGGACAGTAGCTCCTACAATGAGCAGTTCTTC CAWSGYRDSSSYNEQFF
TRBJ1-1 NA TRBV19 TGTGCCAGTAAACAGCGGGAGGGGACTGAAGCTTTCTTT CASKQREGTEAFF